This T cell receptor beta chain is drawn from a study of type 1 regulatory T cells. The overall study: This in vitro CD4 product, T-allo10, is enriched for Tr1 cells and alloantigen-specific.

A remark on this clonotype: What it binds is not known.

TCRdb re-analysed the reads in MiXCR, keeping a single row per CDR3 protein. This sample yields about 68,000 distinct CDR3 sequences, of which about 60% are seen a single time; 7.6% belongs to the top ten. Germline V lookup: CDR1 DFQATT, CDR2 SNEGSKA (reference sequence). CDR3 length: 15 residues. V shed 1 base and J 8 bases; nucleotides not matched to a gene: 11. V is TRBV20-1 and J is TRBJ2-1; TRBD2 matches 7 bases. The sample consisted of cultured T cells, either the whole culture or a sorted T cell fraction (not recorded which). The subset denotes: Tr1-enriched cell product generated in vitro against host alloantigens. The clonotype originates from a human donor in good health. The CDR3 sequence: CSARVLYREVYEQFF. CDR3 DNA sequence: TGCAGTGCTAGAGTCCTCTATCGGGAGGTTTATGAGCAGTTCTTC.